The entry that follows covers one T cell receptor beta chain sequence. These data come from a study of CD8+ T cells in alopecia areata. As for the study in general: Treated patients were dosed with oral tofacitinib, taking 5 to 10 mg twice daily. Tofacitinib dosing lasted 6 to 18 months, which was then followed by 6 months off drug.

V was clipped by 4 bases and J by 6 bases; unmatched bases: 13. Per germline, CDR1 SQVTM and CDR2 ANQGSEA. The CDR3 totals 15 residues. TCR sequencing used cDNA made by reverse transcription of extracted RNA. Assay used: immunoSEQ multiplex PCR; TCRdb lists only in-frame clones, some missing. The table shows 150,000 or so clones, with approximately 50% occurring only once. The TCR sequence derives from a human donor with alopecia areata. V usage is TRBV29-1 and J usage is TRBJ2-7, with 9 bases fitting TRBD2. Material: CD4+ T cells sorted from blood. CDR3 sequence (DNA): TGCAGCGTTGGACGGGCGGCGGGAGGGCCCCTCGAGCAGTACTTC. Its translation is CSVGRAAGGPLEQYF.